This TCR beta chain is drawn from a study of control samples from healthy donors and cancer patients. Clones were read by immunoSEQ multiplex PCR, and TCRdb kept only the in-frame ones, dropping some. The data show about 84,000 clones, roughly 84% seen once. V lost 3 bases to trimming and J lost 2 bases; unmatched junction nucleotides: 8. This CDR3 contains 15 residues. Germline lookup yields CDR1 DFQATT and CDR2 SNEGSKA (reference sequence). This TCR was recovered from a man aged 60 to 69 with head and neck cancer. The sequencing sample was made of PBMCs. J is TRBJ2-3 and V is TRBV20-1; TRBD2 matches at 7 bases. CDR3 in amino acids: CSASETSYSTDTQYF. The CDR3, as DNA: TGCAGTGCTAGTGAGACTAGCTATTCCACAGATACGCAGTATTTT.